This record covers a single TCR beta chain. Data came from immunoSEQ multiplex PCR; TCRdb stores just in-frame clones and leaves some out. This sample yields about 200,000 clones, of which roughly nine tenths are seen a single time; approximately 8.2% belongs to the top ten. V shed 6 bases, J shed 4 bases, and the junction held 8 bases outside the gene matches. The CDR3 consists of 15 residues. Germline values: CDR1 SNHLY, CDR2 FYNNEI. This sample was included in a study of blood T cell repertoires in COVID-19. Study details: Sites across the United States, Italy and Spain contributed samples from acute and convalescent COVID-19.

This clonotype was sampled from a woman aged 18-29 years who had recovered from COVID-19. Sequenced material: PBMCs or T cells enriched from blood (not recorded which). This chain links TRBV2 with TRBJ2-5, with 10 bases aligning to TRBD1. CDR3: CASSTGTGVVETQYF. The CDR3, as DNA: TGTGCCAGCAGCACCGGGACAGGGGTTGTAGAGACCCAGTACTTC.